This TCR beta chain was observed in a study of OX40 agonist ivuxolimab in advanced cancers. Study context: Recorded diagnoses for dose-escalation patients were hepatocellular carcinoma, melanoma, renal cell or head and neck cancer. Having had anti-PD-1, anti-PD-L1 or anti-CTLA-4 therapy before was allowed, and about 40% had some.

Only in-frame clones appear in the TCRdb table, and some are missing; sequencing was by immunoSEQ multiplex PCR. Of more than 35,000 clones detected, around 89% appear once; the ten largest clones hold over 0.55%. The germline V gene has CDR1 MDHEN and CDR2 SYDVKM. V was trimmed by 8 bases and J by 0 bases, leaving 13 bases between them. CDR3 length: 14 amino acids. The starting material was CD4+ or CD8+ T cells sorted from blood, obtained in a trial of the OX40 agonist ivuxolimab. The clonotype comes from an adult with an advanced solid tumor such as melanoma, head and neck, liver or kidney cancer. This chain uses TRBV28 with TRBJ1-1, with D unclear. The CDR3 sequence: CASHNFPVNTEAFF. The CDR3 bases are TGTGCCAGCCATAACTTCCCCGTGAACACTGAAGCTTTCTTT.